This T cell receptor (beta chain) was captured by sequencing in a study of read filtering for tumor transcriptome and immune sequencing. Study-level information: RNA-seq yielded only roughly 75 to 1,300 TCR reads, IR-seq about 4 to 10.27 million. Study results and limitations: Dropping single-read clonotypes raised IR-seq and RNA-seq shared-clonotype correlation. IR-seq captured clonotypes deeper and more reliably than RNA-seq.

This clonotype has a count of ten or more. The antigen is not known. Every patient had bone marrow sampled while the disease was active. Molecular barcoded adaptors covering alpha/delta and beta/gamma chains were used on roughly 400 ng RNA. TCRdb redid the calling of the reads with MiXCR, one entry per CDR3 protein. The sample includes around 41,000 distinct CDR3 sequences, about 12% of them seen just once. V lost 3 bases and J 0 bases, leaving 11 bases between the germline ends. Germline CDR1 MGHRA, CDR2 YSYEKL. The CDR3 contains 15 residues. The chain has TRBV4-1 and TRBJ2-5; D remains ambiguous. This TCR was sampled from a donor at least 40 years old with multiple myeloma. The sequencing sample was made of a population of CD138-negative cells sorted from bone marrow. The DNA for the CDR3 is TGCGCCAGCAGCCACCCGGATCGGTACCAAGAGACCCAGTACTTC. Translated: CASSHPDRYQETQYF.